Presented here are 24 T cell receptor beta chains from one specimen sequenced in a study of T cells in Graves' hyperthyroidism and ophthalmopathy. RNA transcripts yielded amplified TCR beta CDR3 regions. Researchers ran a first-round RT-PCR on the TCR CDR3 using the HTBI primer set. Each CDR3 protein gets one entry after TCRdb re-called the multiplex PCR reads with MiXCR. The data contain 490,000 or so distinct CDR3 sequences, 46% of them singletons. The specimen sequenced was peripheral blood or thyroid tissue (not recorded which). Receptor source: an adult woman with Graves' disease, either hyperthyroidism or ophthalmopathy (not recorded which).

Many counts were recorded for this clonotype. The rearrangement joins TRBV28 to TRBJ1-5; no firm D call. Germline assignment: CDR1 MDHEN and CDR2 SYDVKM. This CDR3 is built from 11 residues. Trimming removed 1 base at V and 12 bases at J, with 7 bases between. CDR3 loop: CASSLFLDQHF. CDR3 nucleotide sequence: TGTGCCAGCAGTTTATTTCTGGACCAGCATTTT.

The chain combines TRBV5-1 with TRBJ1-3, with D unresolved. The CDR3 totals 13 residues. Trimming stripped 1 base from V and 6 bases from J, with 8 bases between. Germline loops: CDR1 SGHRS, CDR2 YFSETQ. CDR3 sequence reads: CASSLFGENTIYF. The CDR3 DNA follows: TGCGCCAGCAGCTTGTTCGGGGAAAACACCATATATTTT.

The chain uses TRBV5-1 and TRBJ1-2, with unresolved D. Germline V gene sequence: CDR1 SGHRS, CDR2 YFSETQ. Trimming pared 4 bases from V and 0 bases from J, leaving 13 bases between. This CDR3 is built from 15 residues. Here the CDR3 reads CASSPDPKPNYGYTF. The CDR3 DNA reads TGCGCCAGCAGCCCCGATCCCAAACCTAACTATGGCTACACCTTC. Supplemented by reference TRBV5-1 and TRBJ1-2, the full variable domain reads KAGVTQTPRYLIKTRGQQVTLSCSPISGHRSVSWYQQTPGQGLQFLFEYFSETQRNKGNFPGRFSGRQFSNSRSEMNVSTLELGDSALYLCASSPDPKPNYGYTFGSGTRLTVV.

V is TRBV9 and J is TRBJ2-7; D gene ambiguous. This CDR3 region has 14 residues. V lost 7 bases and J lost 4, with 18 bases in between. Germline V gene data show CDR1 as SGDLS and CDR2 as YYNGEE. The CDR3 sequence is CASSWTEERYEQYF. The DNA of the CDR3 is TGTGCCAGCTCATGGACGGAAGAAAGATACGAGCAGTACTTC.

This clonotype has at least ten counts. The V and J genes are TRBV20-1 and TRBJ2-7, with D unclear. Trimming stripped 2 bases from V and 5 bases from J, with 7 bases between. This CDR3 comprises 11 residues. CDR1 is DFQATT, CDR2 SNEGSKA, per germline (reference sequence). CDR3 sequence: CSARRAHEQYF. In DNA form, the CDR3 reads TGCAGTGCTAGACGAGCCCACGAGCAGTACTTC.

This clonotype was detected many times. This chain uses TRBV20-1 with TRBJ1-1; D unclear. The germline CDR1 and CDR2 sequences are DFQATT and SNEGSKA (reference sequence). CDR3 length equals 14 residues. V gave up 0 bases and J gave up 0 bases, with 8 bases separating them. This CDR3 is CSARDFRVNTEAFF. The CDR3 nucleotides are TGCAGTGCTAGAGATTTCAGAGTGAACACTGAAGCTTTCTTT.

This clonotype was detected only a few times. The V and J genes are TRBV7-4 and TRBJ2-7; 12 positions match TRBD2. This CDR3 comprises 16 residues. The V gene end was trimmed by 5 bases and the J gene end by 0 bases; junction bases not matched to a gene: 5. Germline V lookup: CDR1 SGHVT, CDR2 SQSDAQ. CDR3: CASSPLTSGSSYEQYF. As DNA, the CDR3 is TGTGCCAGCAGCCCACTGACTAGCGGGAGCTCCTACGAGCAGTACTTC.

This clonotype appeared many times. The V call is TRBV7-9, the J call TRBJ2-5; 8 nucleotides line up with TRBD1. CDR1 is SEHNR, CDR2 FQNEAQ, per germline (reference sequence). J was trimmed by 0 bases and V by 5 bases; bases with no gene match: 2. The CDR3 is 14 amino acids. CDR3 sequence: CASSPRGHQETQYF. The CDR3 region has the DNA TGTGCCAGCAGCCCCAGGGGGCACCAAGAGACCCAGTACTTC.

Here the CDR3 reads CSASVRGSETQYF. The CDR3 coding sequence is TGCAGTGCCTCAGTCCGGGGGTCAGAGACCCAGTACTTC. The chain has TRBV20-1 and TRBJ2-5; maybe TRBD2 (6 bases). Germline CDR1 reads DFQATT; CDR2 reads SNEGSKA (reference sequence). Trimming stripped 6 bases from V and 4 bases from J, with 15 bases between. The CDR3 has 13 residues.

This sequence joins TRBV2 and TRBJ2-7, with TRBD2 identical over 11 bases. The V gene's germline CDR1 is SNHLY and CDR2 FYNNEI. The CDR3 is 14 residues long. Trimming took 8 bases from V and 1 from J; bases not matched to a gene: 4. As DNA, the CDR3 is TGTGCCAGCCACGGGACTAGCGGTTCCTACGAGCAGTACTTC. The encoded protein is CASHGTSGSYEQYF.

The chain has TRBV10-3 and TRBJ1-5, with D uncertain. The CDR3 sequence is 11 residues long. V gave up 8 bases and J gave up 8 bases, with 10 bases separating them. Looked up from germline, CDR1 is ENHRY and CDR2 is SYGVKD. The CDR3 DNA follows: TGTGCCATCCAGAAGGCGGAGCCCCAGCATTTT. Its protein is CAIQKAEPQHF.

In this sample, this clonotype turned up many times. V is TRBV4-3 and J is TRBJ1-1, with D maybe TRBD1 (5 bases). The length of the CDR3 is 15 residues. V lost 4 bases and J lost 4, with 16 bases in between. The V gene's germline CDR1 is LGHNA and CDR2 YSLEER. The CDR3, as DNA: TGCGCCAGCAGCCCGGCCGGGGCAGGCTTCACTGAAGCTTTCTTT. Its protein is CASSPAGAGFTEAFF.

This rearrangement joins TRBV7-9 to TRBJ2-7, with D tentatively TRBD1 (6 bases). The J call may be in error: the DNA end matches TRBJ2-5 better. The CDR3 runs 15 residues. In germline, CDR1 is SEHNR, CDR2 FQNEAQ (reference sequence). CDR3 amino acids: CASSFRAGVEETQYF. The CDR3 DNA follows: TGTGCCAGCAGCTTCAGGGCAGGGGTGGAAGAGACCCAGTACTTC.

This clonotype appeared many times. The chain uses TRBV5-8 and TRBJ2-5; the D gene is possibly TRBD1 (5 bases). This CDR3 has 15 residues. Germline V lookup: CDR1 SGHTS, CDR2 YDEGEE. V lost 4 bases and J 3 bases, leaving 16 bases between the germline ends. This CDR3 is CASSPPGSPEETQYF. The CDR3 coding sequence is TGTGCCAGCAGCCCCCCAGGGTCCCCTGAAGAGACCCAGTACTTC.

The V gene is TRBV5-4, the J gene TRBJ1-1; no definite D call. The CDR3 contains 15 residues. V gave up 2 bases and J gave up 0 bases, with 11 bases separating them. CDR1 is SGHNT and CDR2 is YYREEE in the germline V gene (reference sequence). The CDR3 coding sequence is TGTGCCAGCAGCTTACCCGGGAACGTGAACACTGAAGCTTTCTTT. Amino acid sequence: CASSLPGNVNTEAFF.

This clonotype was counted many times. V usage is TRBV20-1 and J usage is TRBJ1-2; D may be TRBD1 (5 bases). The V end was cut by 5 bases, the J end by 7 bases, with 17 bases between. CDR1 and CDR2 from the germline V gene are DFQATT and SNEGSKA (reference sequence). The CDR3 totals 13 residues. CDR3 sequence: CSAEGKVVLGYTF. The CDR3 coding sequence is TGCAGTGCTGAGGGGAAGGTGGTGCTTGGCTACACCTTC.

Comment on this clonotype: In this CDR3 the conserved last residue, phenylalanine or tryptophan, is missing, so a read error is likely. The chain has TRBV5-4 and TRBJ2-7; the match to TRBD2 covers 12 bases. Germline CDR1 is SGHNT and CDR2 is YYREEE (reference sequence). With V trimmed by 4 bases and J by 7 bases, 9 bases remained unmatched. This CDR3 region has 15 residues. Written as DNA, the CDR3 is TGTGCCAGCAGCAGCTCTAGCGGGAGGGCCGATGAGCAGTACTCC. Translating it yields CASSSSSGRADEQYS.

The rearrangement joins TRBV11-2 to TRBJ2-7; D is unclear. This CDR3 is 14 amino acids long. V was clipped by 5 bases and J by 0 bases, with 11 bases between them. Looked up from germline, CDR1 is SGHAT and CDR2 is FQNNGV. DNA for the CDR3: TGTGCCAGCAGCCAAGTCAGATACTCCTACGAGCAGTACTTC. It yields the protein CASSQVRYSYEQYF.

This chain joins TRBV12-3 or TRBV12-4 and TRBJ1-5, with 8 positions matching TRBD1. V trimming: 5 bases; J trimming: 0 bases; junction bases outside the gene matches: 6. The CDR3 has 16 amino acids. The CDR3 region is CASSRDRGISNQPQHF. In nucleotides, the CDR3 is TGTGCCAGCAGTCGTGACAGGGGTATTAGCAATCAGCCCCAGCATTTT.

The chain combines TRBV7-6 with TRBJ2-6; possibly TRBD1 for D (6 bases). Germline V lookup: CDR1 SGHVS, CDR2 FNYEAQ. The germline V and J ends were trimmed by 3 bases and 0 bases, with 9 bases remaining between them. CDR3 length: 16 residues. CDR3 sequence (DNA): TGTGCCAGCAGCTTTGGGGACACCTCTGGGGCCAACGTCCTGACTTTC. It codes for CASSFGDTSGANVLTF.

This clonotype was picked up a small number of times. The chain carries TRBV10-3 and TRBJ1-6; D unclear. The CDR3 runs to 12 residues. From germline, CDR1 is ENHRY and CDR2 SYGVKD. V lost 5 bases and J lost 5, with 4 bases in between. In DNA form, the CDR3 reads TGTGCCATCAGTTTAGATAATTCACCCCTCCACTTT. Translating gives CAISLDNSPLHF.

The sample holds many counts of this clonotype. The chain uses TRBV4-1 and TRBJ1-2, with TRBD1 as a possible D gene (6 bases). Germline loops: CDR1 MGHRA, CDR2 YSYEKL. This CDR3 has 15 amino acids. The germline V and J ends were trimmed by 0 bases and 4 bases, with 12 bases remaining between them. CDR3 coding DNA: TGCGCCAGCAGCCAAGAAAGGAACAGGGCCTATGGCTACACCTTC. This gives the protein CASSQERNRAYGYTF.

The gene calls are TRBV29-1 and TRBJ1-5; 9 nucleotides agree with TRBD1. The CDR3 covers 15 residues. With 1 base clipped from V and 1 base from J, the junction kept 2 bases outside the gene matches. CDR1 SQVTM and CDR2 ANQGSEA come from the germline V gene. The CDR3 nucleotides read TGCAGCGTTGAAGCGGACAGGGGAAGCAATCAGCCCCAGCATTTT. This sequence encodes CSVEADRGSNQPQHF. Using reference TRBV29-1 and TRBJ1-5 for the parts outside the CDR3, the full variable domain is SAVISQKPSRDICQRGTSLTIQCQVDSQVTMMFWYRQQPGQSLTLIATANQGSEATYESGFVIDKFPISRPNLTFSTLTVSNMSPEDSSIYLCSVEADRGSNQPQHFGDGTRLSIL.

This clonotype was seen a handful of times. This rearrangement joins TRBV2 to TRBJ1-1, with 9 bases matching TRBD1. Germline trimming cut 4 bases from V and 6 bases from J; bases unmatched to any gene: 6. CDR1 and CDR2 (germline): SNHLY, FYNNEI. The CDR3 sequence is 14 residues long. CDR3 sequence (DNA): TGTGCCAGCAGTGGGAGGACAGGGGAACCTGAAGCTTTCTTT. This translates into CASSGRTGEPEAFF. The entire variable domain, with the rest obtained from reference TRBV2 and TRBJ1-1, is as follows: EPEVTQTPSHQVTQMGQEVILRCVPISNHLYFYWYRQILGQKVEFLVSFYNNEISEKSEIFDDQFSVERPDGSNFTLKIRSTKLEDSAMYFCASSGRTGEPEAFFGQGTRLTVV.